This T cell receptor beta chain was sequenced during a study of T cells and Merkel cell carcinoma outcomes. CDR3 length: 14 residues. In germline, CDR1 is MGHRA, CDR2 YSYEKL. V was shortened by 3 bases and J by 1 base, with 8 bases between the two germline ends. Here immunoSEQ multiplex PCR was the method, and the copy in TCRdb shows in-frame clones only, minus some. This table has about 620 clones, 75% to 95% appearing once. The sample comprised tumor tissue from Merkel cell carcinoma. This chain joins TRBV4-1 and TRBJ2-3, with D hard to call. This sequence originates from a human donor with Merkel cell carcinoma. CDR3 residues: CASSQSDRTDTQYF. CDR3 nucleotides: TGCGCCAGCAGCCAGTCGGACCGCACAGATACGCAGTATTTT.